This T cell receptor beta chain was captured by sequencing in a study of cytomegalovirus exposure and HLA in healthy donors. General study findings and limits: Most TCR beta V segments were productive about 90% or about 30% of the time in an earlier analysis. No immune exposure information besides CMV serostatus was available. HLA-A and HLA-B allele assignments for most subjects were reportedly predicted accurately using TCR beta sequences. Later analysis identified a missense DCLRE1C variant that was linked to TCR beta V- and J-gene trimming.

About this clone: Its antigen remains unknown.

The PCR ran on 60 Vbeta and 13 Jbeta primers. Produced via immunoSEQ multiplex PCR; TCRdb's table is partial and in-frame only. The repertoire holds roughly 110,000 clones, with around three quarters as singletons. Deletions cut 1 base from V and 1 base from J, with 7 bases between. CDR3 size: 14 residues. CDR1 MGHRA and CDR2 YSYEKL come from the germline V gene. The TCR sequence derives from a young woman in good health and CMV-seropositive. This rearrangement joins TRBV4-1 to TRBJ1-2; D unresolved. Sequencing was performed on PBMCs. This chain's CDR3 is CASSQGHLNYGYTF. CDR3 sequence (DNA): TGCGCCAGCAGCCAAGGGCACCTTAACTATGGCTACACCTTC.